This note documents a single T cell receptor (beta chain) sequence. Its matching antigen is unknown. The assay was immunoSEQ multiplex PCR, and TCRdb's table has in-frame clones only and misses some. The table records under 95,000 clones, around nine tenths of them present only once. The data are from a study of T cell responses to AZD1222 COVID-19 vaccine. Overall study findings and caveats: No repertoire was sampled before or during the peak T cell response, only after it.

CDR1 is SGHTA and CDR2 is FQGNSA in the germline V gene. V lost 4 bases, J lost 7 bases, and 4 bases stayed unmatched. The CDR3 sequence is 15 residues long. Pooled together were second doses at about 4 or about 12 weeks. The chain uses TRBV7-2 and TRBJ1-6; TRBD1 aligns across 10 bases. The sequencing here drew on peripheral blood, taken 28 days after the second AZD1222 dose. This clonotype was obtained from an adult who received the AZD1222 COVID-19 vaccine. DNA for the CDR3: TGTGCCAGCAGCTGGAGGACAGGGGGAAATTCACCCCTCCACTTT. Translation gives CASSWRTGGNSPLHF.